Listed below are T cell receptor beta chains from one sample, sequenced in a study of cytotoxic CD8 clonotypes in ibrutinib-treated CLL. Here immunoSEQ multiplex PCR was the method, and the copy in TCRdb shows in-frame clones only, minus some. The sample holds roughly 200,000 clones, about 72% seen once. The material sequenced was PBMCs, taken after 24 months of ibrutinib treatment. These receptors came from a human donor with chronic lymphocytic leukemia. The CDR3 runs from the conserved cysteine through the conserved F or W. A D gene is named only where the DNA matches it firmly. A clone size is listed for some rows: how often the clone was seen (once, few, many), or a class if it is expanded.

v_gene	len	j_gene	d_gene	abundance	CDR3aa	CDR3nt
TRBV28	12	TRBJ2-1	.	.	CASSTKIGEQFF	TGTGCCAGCAGTACCAAGATAGGTGAGCAGTTCTTC
TRBV5-1	14	TRBJ1-1	.	.	CASSLLDRNTEAFF	TGCGCCAGCAGCTTACTAGACAGGAACACTGAAGCTTTCTTT
TRBV5-6	18	TRBJ1-2	TRBD1	.	CASSGVRDRVLSNYGYTF	TGTGCCAGCAGCGGAGTCCGGGACAGGGTTCTTTCTAACTATGGCTACACCTTC
TRBV6-4	15	TRBJ2-3	.	.	CASSDGRAATDTQYF	TGTGCCAGCAGTGACGGGCGGGCAGCCACAGATACGCAGTATTTT
TRBV4-2	17	TRBJ1-1	.	once	CASSQALDRVQNTEAFF	TGTGCCAGCAGCCAAGCGCTAGACAGAGTTCAAAACACTGAAGCTTTCTTT
TRBV5-8	16	TRBJ2-1	TRBD1	.	CASSAHRGPGYNEQFF	TGTGCCAGCAGCGCACACAGGGGGCCGGGGTACAATGAGCAGTTCTTC
TRBV10-3	14	TRBJ2-3	.	few	CAISESTGTDTQYF	TGTGCCATCAGTGAGTCAACAGGTACAGATACGCAGTATTTT
TRBV4-3	14	TRBJ2-1	.	.	CASSQVSPKGEQFF	TGCGCCAGCAGCCAAGTCTCCCCAAAGGGTGAGCAGTTCTTC
TRBV5-4	14	TRBJ2-2	.	.	CASGRQRITGELFF	TGTGCCAGCGGACGACAGAGGATTACCGGGGAGCTGTTTTTT
TRBV5-6	15	TRBJ2-7	TRBD2	.	CASSEGLAGTYEQYF	TGTGCCAGCAGCGAGGGACTAGCGGGGACCTACGAGCAGTACTTC
TRBV19	14	TRBJ2-3	.	.	CASTPRGSTDTQYF	TGTGCCAGTACACCGCGGGGCTCCACAGATACGCAGTATTTT
TRBV30	13	TRBJ2-1	.	once	CAWSVNSYNEQFF	TGTGCCTGGAGTGTAAACTCCTACAATGAGCAGTTCTTC
TRBV11-1	16	TRBJ1-2	.	.	CASSLRASGSNYGYTF	TGTGCCAGCAGCTTAAGGGCGAGCGGCAGTAACTATGGCTACACCTTC
TRBV19	14	TRBJ2-7	.	.	CASSIGGHSYEQYF	TGTGCCAGTAGTATAGGTGGCCACTCCTACGAGCAGTACTTC
TRBV4-1	14	TRBJ2-1	.	once	CASSQETSVNEQFF	TGCGCCAGCAGCCAAGAAACTAGTGTGAATGAGCAGTTCTTC
TRBV4-3	16	TRBJ2-7	.	.	CASSQATGSAVYEQYF	TGCGCCAGCAGCCAAGCAACCGGGAGTGCGGTCTACGAGCAGTACTTC
TRBV4-2	14	TRBJ2-3	TRBD2	.	CASSQGLAGDTQYF	TGTGCCAGCAGCCAAGGCCTAGCGGGAGATACGCAGTATTTT
TRBV12-2	17	TRBJ1-2	.	few	CASRLASHFQGAQGYTF	TGTGCAAGTCGCTTAGCATCCCACTTTCAGGGGGCTCAGGGCTACACCTTC
TRBV18	17	TRBJ1-5	.	.	CASSPDREPIAQWPQHF	TGTGCCAGCTCGCCGGACCGGGAACCTATAGCTCAATGGCCCCAGCATTTT